Shown below are 4 T cell receptor beta chains from a single sample sequenced in a study of beta chain features in type 1 diabetes. Study findings and constraints: Moderately but significantly shorter TCRB CDR3s were found in Type 1 diabetes patients in all four CD4+ subsets.

Expressed TCRB transcripts got sequenced, as all isolated RNA was reverse transcribed. Clones were read by immunoSEQ multiplex PCR, and TCRdb kept only the in-frame ones, dropping some. The repertoire holds about 23,000 clones, with about 50% as singletons. Their target antigens are unknown. Sequencing was done on a sample of stem cell memory CD4+ T cells from blood. All receptors derive from a man between 18 and 35 years old with type 1 diabetes.

This clone was seen a handful of times. The rearrangement joins TRBV18 to TRBJ2-2; D unclear. CDR3 length equals 13 residues. Germline V gene data show CDR1 as KGHSH and CDR2 as LQKENI. V was trimmed by 0 bases and J by 6 bases, leaving 5 bases between them. The CDR3 here is CASSPPIAGELFF. The DNA for the CDR3 is TGTGCCAGCTCACCACCAATCGCCGGGGAGCTGTTTTTT.

In its sample, this clone was seen once. The chain employs TRBV5-1 and TRBJ1-2; a weak D match, TRBD1 (5 bases). V was shortened by 0 bases and J by 5 bases, with 17 bases between the two germline ends. Germline CDR1 reads SGHRS; CDR2 reads YFSETQ. This CDR3 has 16 amino acids. The chain's CDR3 is CASSLEPGRRGYGYTF. In DNA form, the CDR3 reads TGCGCCAGCAGCTTGGAACCGGGGCGGAGGGGATATGGCTACACCTTC.

This chain connects TRBV29-1 to TRBJ2-3; a possible D gene is TRBD1 (5 bases). CDR3 length equals 16 residues. Germline loops: CDR1 SQVTM, CDR2 ANQGSEA. V lost 2 bases, J lost 4 bases, and 19 bases lay in between. The CDR3: CSVELRQGSIADTQYF. CDR3 DNA sequence: TGCAGCGTTGAACTTCGGCAGGGTTCTATCGCAGATACGCAGTATTTT.

The gene calls are TRBV5-1 and TRBJ2-5; D possibly corresponds to TRBD1 (7 bases). V was pared by 0 bases and J by 10 bases, with 10 bases between. Germline-derived CDR1 and CDR2 are SGHRS and YFSETQ. This CDR3 comprises 12 residues. The CDR3 loop is CASSLEQGGQYF. As DNA, the CDR3 is TGCGCCAGCAGCTTGGAGCAGGGGGGCCAGTACTTC.